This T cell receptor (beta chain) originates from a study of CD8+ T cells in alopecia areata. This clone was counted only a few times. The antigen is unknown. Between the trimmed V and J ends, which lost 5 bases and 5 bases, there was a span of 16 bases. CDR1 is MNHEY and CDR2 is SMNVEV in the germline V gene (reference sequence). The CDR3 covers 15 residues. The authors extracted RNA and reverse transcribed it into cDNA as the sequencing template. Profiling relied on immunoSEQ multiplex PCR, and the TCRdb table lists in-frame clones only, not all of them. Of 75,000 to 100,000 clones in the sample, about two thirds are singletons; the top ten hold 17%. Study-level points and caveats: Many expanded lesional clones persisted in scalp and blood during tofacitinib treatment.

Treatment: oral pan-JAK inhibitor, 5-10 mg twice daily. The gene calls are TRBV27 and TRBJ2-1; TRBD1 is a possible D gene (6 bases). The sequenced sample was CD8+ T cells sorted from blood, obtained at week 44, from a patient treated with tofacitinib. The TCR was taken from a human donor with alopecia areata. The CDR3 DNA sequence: TGTGCCAGCAGTGACCAGGGACAAAAAGACAATGAGCAGTTCTTC. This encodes CASSDQGQKDNEQFF.